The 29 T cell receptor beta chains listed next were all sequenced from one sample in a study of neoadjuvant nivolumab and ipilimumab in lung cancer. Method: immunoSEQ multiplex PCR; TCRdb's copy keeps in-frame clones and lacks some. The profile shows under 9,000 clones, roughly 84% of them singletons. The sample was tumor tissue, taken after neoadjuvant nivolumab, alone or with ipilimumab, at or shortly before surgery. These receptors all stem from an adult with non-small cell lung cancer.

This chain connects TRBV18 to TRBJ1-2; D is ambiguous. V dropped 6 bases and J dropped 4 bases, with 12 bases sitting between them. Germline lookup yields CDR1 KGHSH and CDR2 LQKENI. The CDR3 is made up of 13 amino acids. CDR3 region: CASSPDASYGYTF. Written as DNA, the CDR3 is TGTGCCAGCTCCCCGGACGCATCCTATGGCTACACCTTC.

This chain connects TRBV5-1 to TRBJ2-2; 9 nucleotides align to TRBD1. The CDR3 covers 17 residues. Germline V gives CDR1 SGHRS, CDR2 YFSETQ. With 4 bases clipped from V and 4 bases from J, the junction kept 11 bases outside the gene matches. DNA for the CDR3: TGCGCCAGCAGCCCGGATCCCGGGACAGGGTCCACCGGGGAGCTGTTTTTT. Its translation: CASSPDPGTGSTGELFF.

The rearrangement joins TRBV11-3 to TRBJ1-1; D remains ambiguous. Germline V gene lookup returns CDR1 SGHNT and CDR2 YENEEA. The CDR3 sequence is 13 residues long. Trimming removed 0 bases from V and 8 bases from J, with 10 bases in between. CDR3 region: CASSLDPRTEAFF. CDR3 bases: TGTGCCAGCAGCTTAGATCCGCGTACCGAAGCTTTCTTT. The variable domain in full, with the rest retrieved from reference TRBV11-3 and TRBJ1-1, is EAGVVQSPRYKIIEKKQPVAFWCNPISGHNTLYWYLQNLGQGPELLIRYENEEAVDDSQLPKDRFSAERLKGVDSTLKIQPAELGDSAVYLCASSLDPRTEAFFGQGTRLTVV.

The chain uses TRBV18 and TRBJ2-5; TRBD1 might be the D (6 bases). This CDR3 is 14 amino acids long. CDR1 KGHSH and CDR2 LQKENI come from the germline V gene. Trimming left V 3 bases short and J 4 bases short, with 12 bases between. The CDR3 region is CASSPQGRGETQYF. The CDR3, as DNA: TGTGCCAGCTCACCCCAGGGCAGGGGAGAGACCCAGTACTTC.

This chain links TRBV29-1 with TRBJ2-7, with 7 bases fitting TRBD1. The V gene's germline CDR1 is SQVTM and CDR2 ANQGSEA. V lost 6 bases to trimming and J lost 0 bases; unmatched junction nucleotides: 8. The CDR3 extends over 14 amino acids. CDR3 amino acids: CSVAGQASSYEQYF. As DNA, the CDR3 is TGCAGCGTCGCAGGACAGGCGTCCTCCTACGAGCAGTACTTC.

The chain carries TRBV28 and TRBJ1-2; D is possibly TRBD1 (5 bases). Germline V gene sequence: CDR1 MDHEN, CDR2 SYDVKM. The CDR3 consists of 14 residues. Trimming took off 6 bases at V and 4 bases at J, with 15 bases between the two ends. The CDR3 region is CASRPQGVSYGYTF. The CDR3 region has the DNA TGTGCCAGCAGGCCCCAGGGTGTAAGCTATGGCTACACCTTC.

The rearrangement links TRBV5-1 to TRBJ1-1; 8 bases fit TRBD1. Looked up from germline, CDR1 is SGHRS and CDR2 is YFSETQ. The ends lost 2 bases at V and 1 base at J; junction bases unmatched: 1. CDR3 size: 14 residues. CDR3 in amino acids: CASSLDRGNTEAFF. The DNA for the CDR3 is TGCGCCAGCAGCTTAGACAGGGGGAACACTGAAGCTTTCTTT.

The CDR3 nucleotides read TGTGCCAGCAGCTTGGAGGCAACAGATACGCAGTATTTT. Its translation is CASSLEATDTQYF. This chain connects TRBV5-8 to TRBJ2-3; D gene ambiguous. The CDR3 sequence is 13 residues long. Germline-derived CDR1 and CDR2 are SGHTS and YDEGEE. Trimming took off 0 bases at V and 3 bases at J, with 5 bases between the two ends.

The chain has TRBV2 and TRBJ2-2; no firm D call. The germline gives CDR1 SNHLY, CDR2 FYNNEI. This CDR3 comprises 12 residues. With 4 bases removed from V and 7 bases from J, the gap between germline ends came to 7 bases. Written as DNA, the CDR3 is TGTGCCAGCAGTGGGGATTTCGGGGAGCTGTTTTTT. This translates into CASSGDFGELFF.

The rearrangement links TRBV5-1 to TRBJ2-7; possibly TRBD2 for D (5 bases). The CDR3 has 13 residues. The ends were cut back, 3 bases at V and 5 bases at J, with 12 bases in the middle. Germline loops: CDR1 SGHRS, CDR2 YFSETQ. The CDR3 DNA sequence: TGCGCCAGCAGCTCAGTCCCGGAGGACGAGCAGTACTTC. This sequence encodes CASSSVPEDEQYF.

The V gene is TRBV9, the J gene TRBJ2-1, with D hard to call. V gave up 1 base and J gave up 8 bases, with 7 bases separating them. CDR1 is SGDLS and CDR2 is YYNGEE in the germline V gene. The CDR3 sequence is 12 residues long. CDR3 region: CASSVQDHEQFF. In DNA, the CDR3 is TGTGCCAGCAGCGTACAGGACCATGAGCAGTTCTTC.

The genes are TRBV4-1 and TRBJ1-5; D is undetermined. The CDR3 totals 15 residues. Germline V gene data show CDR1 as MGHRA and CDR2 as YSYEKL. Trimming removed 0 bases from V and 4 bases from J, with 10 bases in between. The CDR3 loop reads CASSQEPGINQPQHF. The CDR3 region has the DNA TGCGCCAGCAGCCAAGAACCGGGGATTAATCAGCCCCAGCATTTT.

The CDR3 DNA reads as TGTGCCAGCAGCTTCCTTGTCGGACAATCATACGAGCAGTACTTC. Its translation: CASSFLVGQSYEQYF. The rearrangement uses TRBV21-1 and TRBJ2-7; the table's D call TRBD1 went unverified against the DNA. TRBV21-1 is flagged as a pseudogene. There are 15 residues in the CDR3.

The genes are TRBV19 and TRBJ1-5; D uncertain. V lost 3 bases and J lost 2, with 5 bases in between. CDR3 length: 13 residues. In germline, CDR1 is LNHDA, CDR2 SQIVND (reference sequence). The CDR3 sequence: CASSIEGNQPQHF. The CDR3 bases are TGTGCCAGTAGTATTGAGGGCAATCAGCCCCAGCATTTT.

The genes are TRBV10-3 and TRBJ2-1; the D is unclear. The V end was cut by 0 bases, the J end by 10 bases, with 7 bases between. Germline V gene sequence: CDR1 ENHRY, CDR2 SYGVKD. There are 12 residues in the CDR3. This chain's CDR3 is CAISESTSEQFF. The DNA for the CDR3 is TGTGCCATCAGTGAGTCTACAAGCGAGCAGTTCTTC.

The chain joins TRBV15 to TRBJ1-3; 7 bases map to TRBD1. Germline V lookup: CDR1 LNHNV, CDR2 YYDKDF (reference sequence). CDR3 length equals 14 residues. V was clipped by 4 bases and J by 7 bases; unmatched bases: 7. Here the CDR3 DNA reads TGTGCCACCAGCAAACAGGGGTTTGAGAACACCATATATTTT. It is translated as CATSKQGFENTIYF. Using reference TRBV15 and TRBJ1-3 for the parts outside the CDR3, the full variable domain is DAMVIQNPRYQVTQFGKPVTLSCSQTLNHNVMYWYQQKSSQAPKLLFHYYDKDFNNEADTPDNFQSRRPNTSFCFLDIRSPGLGDTAMYLCATSKQGFENTIYFGEGSWLTVV.

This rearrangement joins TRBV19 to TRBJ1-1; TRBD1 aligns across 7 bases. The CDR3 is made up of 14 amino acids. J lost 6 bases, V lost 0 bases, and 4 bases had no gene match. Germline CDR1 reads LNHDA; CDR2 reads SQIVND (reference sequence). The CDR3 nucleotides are TGTGCCAGTAGTATAGACCACAGGGGCGCTGAAGCTTTCTTT. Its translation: CASSIDHRGAEAFF.

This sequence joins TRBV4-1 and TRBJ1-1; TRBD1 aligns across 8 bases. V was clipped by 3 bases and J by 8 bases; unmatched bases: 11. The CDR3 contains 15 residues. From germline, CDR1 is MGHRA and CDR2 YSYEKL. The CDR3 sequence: CASSHQSGGGNEAFF. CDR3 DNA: TGCGCCAGCAGCCATCAATCAGGGGGCGGAAACGAAGCTTTCTTT.

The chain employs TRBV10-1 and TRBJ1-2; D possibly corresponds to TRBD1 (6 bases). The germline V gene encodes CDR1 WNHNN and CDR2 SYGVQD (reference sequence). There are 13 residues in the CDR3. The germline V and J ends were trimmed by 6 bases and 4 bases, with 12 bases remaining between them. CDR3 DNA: TGCGCCAGCAGCATCGACAGGCTCTATGGCTACACCTTC. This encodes CASSIDRLYGYTF.

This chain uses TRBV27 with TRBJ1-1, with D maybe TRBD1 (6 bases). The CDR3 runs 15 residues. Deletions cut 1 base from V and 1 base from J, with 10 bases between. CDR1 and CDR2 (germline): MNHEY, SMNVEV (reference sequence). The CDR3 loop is CASSLLGRGNTEAFF. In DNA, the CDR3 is TGTGCCAGCAGTTTATTAGGCAGGGGGAACACTGAAGCTTTCTTT.

The CDR3 here is CASSVGRRNTEAFF. The CDR3 DNA is TGCGCCAGCAGCGTGGGACGGAGGAACACTGAAGCTTTCTTT. The chain combines TRBV5-1 with TRBJ1-1; D may be TRBD1 (5 bases). CDR1 SGHRS and CDR2 YFSETQ come from the germline V gene. The V gene lost 4 bases and the J gene lost 1 base, with 11 bases spanning the gap. This CDR3 has 14 amino acids. The full variable domain, with the rest looked up from reference TRBV5-1 and TRBJ1-1, is KAGVTQTPRYLIKTRGQQVTLSCSPISGHRSVSWYQQTPGQGLQFLFEYFSETQRNKGNFPGRFSGRQFSNSRSEMNVSTLELGDSALYLCASSVGRRNTEAFFGQGTRLTVV.

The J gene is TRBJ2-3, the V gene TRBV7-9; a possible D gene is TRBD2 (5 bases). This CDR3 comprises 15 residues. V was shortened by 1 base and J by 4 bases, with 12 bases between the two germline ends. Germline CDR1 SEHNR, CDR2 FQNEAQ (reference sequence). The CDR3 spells CASSLGGSRADTQYF. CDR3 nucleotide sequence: TGTGCCAGCAGCTTAGGAGGGTCTAGGGCAGATACGCAGTATTTT.

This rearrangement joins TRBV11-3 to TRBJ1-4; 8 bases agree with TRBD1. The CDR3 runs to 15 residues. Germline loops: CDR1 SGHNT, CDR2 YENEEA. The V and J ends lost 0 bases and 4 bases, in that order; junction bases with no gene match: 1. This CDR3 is CASSLETGVNEKLFF. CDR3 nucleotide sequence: TGTGCCAGCAGCTTAGAGACAGGGGTTAATGAAAAACTGTTTTTT.

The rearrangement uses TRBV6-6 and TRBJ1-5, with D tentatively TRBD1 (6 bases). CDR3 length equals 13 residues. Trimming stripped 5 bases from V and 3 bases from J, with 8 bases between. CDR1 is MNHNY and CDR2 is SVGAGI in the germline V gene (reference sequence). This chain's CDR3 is CASSRQVNQPQHF. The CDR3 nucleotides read TGTGCCAGCAGTAGACAGGTCAATCAGCCCCAGCATTTT.

CDR3 sequence: CASSGGWDYGYTF. DNA for the CDR3: TGTGCCAGCAGCGGAGGCTGGGACTATGGCTACACCTTC. J is TRBJ1-2 and V is TRBV5-4, with no clear D. Looked up from germline, CDR1 is SGHNT and CDR2 is YYREEE (reference sequence). V was cut by 4 bases and J by 3 bases, with 10 bases left in between. This CDR3 has 13 residues.

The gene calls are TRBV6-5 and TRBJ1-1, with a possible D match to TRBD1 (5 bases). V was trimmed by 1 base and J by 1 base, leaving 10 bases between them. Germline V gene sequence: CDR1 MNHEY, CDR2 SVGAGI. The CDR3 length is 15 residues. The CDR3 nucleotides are TGTGCCAGCAGTTACTTGGGACGGCAGAACACTGAAGCTTTCTTT. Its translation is CASSYLGRQNTEAFF.

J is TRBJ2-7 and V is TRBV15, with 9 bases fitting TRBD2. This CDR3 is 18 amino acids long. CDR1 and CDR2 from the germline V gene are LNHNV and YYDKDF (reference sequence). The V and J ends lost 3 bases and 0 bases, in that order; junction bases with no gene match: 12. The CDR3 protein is CATSRVSAAGGYSYEQYF. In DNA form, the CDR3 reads TGTGCCACCAGCAGGGTATCCGCCGCGGGAGGGTACTCCTACGAGCAGTACTTC.

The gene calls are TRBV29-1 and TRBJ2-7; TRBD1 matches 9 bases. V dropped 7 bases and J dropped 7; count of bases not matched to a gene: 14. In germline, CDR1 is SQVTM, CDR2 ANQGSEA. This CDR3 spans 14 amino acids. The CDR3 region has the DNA TGCAGCGGAGTACAGGGGGCCCCCGGGGGGGAGCAGTACTTC. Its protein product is CSGVQGAPGGEQYF.

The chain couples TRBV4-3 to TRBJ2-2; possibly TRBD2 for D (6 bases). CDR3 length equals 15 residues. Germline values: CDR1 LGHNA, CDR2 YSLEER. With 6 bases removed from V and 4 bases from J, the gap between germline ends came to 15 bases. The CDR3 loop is CASRRSPGSTGELFF. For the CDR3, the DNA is TGCGCCAGCAGGCGGTCGCCCGGGAGCACCGGGGAGCTGTTTTTT.